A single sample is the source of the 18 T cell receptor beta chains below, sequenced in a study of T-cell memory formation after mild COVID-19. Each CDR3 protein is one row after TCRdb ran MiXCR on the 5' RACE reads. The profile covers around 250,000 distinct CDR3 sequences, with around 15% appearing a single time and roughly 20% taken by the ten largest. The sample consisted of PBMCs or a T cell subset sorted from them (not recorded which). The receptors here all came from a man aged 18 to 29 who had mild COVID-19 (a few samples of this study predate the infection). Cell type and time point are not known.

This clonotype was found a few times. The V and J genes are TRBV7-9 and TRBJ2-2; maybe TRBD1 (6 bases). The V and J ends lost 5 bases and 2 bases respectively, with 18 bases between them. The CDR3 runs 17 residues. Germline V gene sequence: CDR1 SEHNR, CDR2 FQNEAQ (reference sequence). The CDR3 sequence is CASSDYGTRGNTGELFF. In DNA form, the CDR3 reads TGTGCCAGCAGCGATTATGGGACACGAGGTAACACCGGGGAGCTGTTTTTT.

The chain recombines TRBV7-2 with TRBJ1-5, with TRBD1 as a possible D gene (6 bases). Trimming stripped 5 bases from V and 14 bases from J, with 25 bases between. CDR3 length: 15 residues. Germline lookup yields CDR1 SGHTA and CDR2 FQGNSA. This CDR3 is CASSPTGGFPRSEHF. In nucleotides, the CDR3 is TGTGCCAGCAGCCCTACTGGGGGCTTTCCCCGTTCAGAGCATTTT.

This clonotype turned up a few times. CDR3 sequence (DNA): TGTGCCAGCAGCCCCGGGACAGGGGGCCTGGATCGAAACATTCAGTACTTC. This gives the protein CASSPGTGGLDRNIQYF. The genes are TRBV2 and TRBJ2-4; 12 nucleotides agree with TRBD1. The germline V gene encodes CDR1 SNHLY and CDR2 FYNNEI. The CDR3 is 17 amino acids. V lost 6 bases, J lost 6 bases, and 12 bases stayed unmatched.

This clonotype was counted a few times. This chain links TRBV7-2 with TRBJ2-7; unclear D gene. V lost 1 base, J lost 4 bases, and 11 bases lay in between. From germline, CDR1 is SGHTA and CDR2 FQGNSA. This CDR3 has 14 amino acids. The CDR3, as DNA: TGTGCCAGCAGCTTAGGGCTAGAGAATTACGAGCAGTACTTC. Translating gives CASSLGLENYEQYF. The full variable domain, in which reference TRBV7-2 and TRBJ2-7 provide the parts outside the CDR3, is GAGVSQSPSNKVTEKGKDVELRCDPISGHTALYWYRQSLGQGLEFLIYFQGNSAPDKSGLPSDRFSAERTGGSVSTLTIQRTQQEDSAVYLCASSLGLENYEQYFGPGTRLTVT.

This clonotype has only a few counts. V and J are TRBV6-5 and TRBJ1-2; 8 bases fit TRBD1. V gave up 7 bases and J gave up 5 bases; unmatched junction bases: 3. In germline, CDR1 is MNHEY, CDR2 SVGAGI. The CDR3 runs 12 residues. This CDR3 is CASTYRGYGYTF. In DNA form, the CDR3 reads TGTGCCAGCACCTACAGGGGGTATGGCTACACCTTC.

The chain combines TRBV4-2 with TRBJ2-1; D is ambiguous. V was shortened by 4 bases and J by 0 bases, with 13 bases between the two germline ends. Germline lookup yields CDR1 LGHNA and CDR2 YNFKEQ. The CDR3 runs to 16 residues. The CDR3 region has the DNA TGTGCCAGCAGCCCCTCTGCCAGACACTCCTACAATGAGCAGTTCTTC. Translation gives CASSPSARHSYNEQFF.

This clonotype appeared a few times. The CDR3 nucleotides read TGTGCCACCAGCAGAGATTGGGAGTTAGCCAAAAACATTCAGTACTTC. Translation: CATSRDWELAKNIQYF. The V and J genes are TRBV15 and TRBJ2-4, with a weak D call TRBD2 (5 bases). Trimming stripped 0 bases from V and 0 bases from J, with 9 bases between. The CDR3 has 16 residues. The germline V gene has CDR1 LNHNV and CDR2 YYDKDF (reference sequence). The full variable domain, rest sourced from reference TRBV15 and TRBJ2-4, is DAMVIQNPRYQVTQFGKPVTLSCSQTLNHNVMYWYQQKSSQAPKLLFHYYDKDFNNEADTPDNFQSRRPNTSFCFLDIRSPGLGDTAMYLCATSRDWELAKNIQYFGAGTRLSVL.

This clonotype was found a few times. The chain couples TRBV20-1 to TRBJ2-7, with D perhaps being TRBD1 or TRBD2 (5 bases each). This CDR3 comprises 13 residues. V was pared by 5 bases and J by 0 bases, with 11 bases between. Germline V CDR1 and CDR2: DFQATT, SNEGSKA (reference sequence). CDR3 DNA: TGCAGTGCTGCGGACGGGACCTCCTACGAGCAGTACTTC. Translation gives CSAADGTSYEQYF.

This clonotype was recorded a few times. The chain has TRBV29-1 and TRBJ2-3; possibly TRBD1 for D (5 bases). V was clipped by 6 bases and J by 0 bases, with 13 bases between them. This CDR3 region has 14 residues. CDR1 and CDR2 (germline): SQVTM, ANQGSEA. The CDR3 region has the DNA TGCAGCGTGGACCAGGGAACTAGCACAGATACGCAGTATTTT. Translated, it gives CSVDQGTSTDTQYF.

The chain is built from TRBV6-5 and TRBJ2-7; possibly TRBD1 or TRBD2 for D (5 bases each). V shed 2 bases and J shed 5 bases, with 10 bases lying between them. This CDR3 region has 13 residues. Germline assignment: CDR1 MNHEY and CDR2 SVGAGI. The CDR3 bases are TGTGCCAGCAGTTACGGGGGTTTCAACGAGCAGTACTTC. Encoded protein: CASSYGGFNEQYF.

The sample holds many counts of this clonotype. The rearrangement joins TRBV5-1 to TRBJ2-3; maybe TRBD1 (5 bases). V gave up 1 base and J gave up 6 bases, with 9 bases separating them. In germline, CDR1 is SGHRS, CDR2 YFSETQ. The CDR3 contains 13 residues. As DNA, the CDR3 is TGCGCCAGCAGCTTGCAGGGTTTGGATACGCAGTATTTT. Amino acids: CASSLQGLDTQYF.

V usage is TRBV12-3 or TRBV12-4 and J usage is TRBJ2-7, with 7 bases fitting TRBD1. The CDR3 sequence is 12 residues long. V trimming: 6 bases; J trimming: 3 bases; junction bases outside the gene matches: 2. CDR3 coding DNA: TGTGCCAGCAGGGGGGACAGCTACGAGCAGTACTTC. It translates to CASRGDSYEQYF.

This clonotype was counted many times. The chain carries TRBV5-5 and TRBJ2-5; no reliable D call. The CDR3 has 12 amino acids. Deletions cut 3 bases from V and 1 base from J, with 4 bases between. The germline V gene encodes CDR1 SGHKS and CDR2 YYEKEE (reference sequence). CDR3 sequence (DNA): TGTGCCAGCAGCTGGCCCCAAGAGACCCAGTACTTC. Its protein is CASSWPQETQYF.

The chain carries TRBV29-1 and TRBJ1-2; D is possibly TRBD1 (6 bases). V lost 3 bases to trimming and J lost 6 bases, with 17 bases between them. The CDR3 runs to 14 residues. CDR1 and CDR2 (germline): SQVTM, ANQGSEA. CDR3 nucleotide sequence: TGCAGCGTTGAGCCCCGAGGGGGGGTCGATGGCTACACCTTC. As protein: CSVEPRGGVDGYTF. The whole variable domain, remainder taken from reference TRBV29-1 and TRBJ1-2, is SAVISQKPSRDICQRGTSLTIQCQVDSQVTMMFWYRQQPGQSLTLIATANQGSEATYESGFVIDKFPISRPNLTFSTLTVSNMSPEDSSIYLCSVEPRGGVDGYTFGSGTRLTVV.

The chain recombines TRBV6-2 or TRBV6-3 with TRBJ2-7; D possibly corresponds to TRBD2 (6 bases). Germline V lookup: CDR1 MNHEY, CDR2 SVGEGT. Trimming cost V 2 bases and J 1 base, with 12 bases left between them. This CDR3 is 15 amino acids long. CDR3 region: CASSYAPGVSYEQYV. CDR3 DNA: TGTGCCAGCAGTTACGCGCCGGGGGTTTCCTACGAGCAGTACGTC.

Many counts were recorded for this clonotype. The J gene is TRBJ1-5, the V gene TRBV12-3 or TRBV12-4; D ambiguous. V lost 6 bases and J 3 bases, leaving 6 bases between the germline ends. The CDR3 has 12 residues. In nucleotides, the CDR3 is TGTGCCAGCAGCCTGCTCAATCAGCCCCAGCATTTT. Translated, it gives CASSLLNQPQHF.

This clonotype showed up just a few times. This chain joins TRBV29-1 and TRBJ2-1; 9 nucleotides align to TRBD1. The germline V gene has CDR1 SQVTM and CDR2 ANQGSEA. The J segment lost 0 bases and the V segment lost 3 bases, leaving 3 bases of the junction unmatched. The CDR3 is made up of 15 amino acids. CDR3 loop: CSVEGTGCSYNEQFF. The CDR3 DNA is TGCAGCGTTGAGGGGACAGGGTGCTCCTACAATGAGCAGTTCTTC.

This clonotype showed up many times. CDR3 protein: CASSSGTGKGANVLTF. The CDR3, as DNA: TGTGCCAGCAGCTCCGGGACAGGGAAAGGGGCCAACGTCCTGACTTTC. V is TRBV11-2 and J is TRBJ2-6; 9 positions match TRBD1. Germline-derived CDR1 and CDR2 are SGHAT and FQNNGV. The junction had 5 bases not matched to a gene; V was cut back by 4 bases and J by 4 bases. The CDR3 has 16 amino acids.